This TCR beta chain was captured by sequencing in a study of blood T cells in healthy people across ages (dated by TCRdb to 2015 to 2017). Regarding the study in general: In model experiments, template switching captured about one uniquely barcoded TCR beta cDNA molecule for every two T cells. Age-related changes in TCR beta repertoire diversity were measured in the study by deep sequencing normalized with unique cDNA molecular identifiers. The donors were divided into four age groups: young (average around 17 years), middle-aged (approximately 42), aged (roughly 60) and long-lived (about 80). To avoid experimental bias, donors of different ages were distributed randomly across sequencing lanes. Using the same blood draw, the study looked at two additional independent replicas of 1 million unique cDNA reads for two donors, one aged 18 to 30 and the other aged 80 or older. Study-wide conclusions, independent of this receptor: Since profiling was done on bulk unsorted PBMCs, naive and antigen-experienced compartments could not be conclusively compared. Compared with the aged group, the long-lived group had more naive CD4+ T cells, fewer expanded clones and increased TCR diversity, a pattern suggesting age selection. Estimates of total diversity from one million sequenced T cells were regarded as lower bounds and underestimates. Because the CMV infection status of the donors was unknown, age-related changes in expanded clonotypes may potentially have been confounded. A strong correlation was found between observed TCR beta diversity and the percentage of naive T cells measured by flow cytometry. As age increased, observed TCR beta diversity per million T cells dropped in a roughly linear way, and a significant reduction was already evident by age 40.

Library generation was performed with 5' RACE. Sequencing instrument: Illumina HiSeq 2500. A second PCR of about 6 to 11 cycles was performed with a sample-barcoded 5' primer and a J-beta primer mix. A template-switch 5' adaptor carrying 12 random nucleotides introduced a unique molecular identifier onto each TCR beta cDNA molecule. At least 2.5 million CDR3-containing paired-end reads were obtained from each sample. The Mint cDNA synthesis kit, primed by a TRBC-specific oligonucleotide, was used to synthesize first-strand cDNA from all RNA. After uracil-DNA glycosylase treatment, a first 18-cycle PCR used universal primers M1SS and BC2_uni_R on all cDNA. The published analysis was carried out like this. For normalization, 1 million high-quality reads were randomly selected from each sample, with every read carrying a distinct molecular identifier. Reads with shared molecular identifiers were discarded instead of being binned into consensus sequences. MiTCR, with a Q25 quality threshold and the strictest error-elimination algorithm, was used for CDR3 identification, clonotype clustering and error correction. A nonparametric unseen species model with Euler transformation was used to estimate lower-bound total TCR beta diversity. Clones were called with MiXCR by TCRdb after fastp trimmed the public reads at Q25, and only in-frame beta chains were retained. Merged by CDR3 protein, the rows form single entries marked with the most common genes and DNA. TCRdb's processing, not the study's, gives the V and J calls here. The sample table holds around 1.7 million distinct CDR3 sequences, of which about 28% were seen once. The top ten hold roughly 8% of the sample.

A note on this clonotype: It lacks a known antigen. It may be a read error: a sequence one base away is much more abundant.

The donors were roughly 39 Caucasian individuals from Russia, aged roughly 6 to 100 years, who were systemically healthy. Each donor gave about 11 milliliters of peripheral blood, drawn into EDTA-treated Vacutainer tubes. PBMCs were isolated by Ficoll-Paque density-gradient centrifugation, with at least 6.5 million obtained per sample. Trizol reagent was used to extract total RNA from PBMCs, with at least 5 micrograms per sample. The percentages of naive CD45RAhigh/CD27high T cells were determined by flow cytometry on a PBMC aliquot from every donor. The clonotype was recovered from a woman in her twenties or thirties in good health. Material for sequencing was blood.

The nucleotides read TGTGCCAGCGGCTTGGAAAGGGGGGTCTACGAGCAGTACTTC. Its translation reads: CASGLERGVYEQYF. The chain links TRBV5-4 with TRBJ2-7; the D gene could be either TRBD1 or TRBD2, each agreeing at 6 bases. CDR1 and CDR2 are drawn from the germline V gene (reference sequence): SGHNT, YYREEE. Counted from cysteine to phenylalanine, this CDR3 has 14 amino acids. Only CDR3 DNA is held: 42 bases, read in frame from base 1.